This T cell receptor beta chain was captured by sequencing in a study of cytomegalovirus exposure and HLA in healthy donors. Overall study findings and caveats: Most CMV-associated TCR beta chains appeared HLA-restricted in a later analysis. It was in a later analysis that TCR association rates were seen to vary by HLA locus, highest for DRB1 and lowest for HLA-C.

Regarding this clone: Its antigen is undetermined.

In nominal health when sampled, donors likely had unrecorded immune exposures nonetheless. The study ran its PCR with 60 Vbeta and 13 Jbeta primers. The repertoire was sequenced with immunoSEQ multiplex PCR; TCRdb's copy has only in-frame clones and lacks some. The sample contains approximately 160,000 clones, over 80% of which appear only once. Germline V gene data show CDR1 as MNHEY and CDR2 as SVGAGI. The CDR3 is 15 amino acids. V shed 0 bases and J shed 8 bases, with 13 bases lying between them. The rearrangement uses TRBV6-5 and TRBJ1-4; D is perhaps TRBD1 (5 bases). This TCR was recovered from a woman between 50 and 59 years old in good health and CMV-seropositive. Sequenced: PBMCs. This CDR3 is CASSYSTGGGEKLFF. The CDR3 DNA follows: TGTGCCAGCAGTTACTCGACCGGGGGAGGGGAAAAACTGTTTTTT.